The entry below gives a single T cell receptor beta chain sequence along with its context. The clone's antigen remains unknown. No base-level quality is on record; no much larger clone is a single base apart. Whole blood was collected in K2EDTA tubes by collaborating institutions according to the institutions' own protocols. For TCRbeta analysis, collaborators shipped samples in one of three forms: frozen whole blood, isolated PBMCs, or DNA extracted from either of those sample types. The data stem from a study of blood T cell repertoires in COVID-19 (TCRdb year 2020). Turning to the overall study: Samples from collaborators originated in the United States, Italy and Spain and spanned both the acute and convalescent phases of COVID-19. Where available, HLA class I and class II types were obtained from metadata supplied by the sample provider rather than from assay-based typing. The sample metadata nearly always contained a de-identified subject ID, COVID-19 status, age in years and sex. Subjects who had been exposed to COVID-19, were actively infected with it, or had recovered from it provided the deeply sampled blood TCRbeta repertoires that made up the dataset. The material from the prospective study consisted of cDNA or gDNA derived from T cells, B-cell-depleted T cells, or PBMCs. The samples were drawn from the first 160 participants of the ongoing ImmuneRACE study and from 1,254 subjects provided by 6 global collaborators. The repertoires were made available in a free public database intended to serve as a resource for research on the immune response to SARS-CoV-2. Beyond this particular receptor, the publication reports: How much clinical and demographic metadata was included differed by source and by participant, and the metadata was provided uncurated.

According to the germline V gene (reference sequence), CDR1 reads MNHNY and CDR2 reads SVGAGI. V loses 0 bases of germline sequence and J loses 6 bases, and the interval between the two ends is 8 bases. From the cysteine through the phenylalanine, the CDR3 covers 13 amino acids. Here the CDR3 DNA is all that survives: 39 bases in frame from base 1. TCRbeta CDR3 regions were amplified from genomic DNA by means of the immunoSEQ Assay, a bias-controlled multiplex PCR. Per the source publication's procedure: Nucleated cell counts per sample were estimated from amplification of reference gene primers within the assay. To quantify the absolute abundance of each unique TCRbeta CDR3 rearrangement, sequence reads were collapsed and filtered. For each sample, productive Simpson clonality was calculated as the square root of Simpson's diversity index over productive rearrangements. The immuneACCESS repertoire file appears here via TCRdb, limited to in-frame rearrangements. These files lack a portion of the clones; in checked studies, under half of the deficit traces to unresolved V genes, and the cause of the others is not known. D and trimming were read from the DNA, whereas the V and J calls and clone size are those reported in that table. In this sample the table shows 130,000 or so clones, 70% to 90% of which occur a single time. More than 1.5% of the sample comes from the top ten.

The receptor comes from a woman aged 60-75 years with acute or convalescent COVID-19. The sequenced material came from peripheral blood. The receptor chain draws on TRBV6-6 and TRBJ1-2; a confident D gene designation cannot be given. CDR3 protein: CASSYSKEDGYTF. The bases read TGTGCCAGCAGTTACTCAAAGGAGGATGGCTACACCTTC.